One and the same sample provided the 3 T cell receptor beta chains below, sequenced in a study of T cell clones after liver transplantation. Sequencing was performed with immunoSEQ multiplex PCR; in TCRdb, only in-frame clones are kept and a portion is missing. The table has about 51,000 clones, 70% to 90% seen once. The material was CD8+ T cells from blood, obtained 12 months after liver transplant. The receptors were gathered from a human patient who received a liver transplant. T cells may partly derive from the graft donor.

The gene calls are TRBV15 and TRBJ1-2; D is uncertain. This CDR3 is 13 amino acids long. The V and J ends lost 0 bases and 7 bases respectively, with 9 bases between them. Germline CDR1 LNHNV, CDR2 YYDKDF (reference sequence). In DNA form, the CDR3 reads TGTGCCACCAGCAGAGATGCAGTTCTTGGCTACACCTTC. It codes for CATSRDAVLGYTF.

The J gene is TRBJ2-1, the V gene TRBV5-4, with 7 nucleotides matching TRBD1. V shed 4 bases, J shed 2 bases, and the junction held 9 bases outside the gene matches. Germline assignment: CDR1 SGHNT and CDR2 YYREEE (reference sequence). The CDR3 totals 16 residues. CDR3 amino acids: CASSGAGTEAYNEQFF. CDR3 sequence (DNA): TGTGCCAGCAGCGGGGCCGGGACAGAAGCCTACAATGAGCAGTTCTTC. The variable domain in full, with the rest retrieved from reference TRBV5-4 and TRBJ2-1, is ETGVTQSPTHLIKTRGQQVTLRCSSQSGHNTVSWYQQALGQGPQFIFQYYREEENGRGNFPPRFSGLQFPNYSSELNVNALELDDSALYLCASSGAGTEAYNEQFFGPGTRLTVL.

This chain links TRBV4-1 with TRBJ2-7; D tentatively reads TRBD1 or TRBD2 (7 bases each). Per germline, CDR1 MGHRA and CDR2 YSYEKL. V lost 0 bases, J lost 4 bases, and 13 bases lay in between. This CDR3 contains 15 residues. CDR3 residues: CASSQEGEGAYEQYF. The CDR3 region has the DNA TGCGCCAGCAGCCAAGAAGGGGAGGGGGCGTACGAGCAGTACTTC.